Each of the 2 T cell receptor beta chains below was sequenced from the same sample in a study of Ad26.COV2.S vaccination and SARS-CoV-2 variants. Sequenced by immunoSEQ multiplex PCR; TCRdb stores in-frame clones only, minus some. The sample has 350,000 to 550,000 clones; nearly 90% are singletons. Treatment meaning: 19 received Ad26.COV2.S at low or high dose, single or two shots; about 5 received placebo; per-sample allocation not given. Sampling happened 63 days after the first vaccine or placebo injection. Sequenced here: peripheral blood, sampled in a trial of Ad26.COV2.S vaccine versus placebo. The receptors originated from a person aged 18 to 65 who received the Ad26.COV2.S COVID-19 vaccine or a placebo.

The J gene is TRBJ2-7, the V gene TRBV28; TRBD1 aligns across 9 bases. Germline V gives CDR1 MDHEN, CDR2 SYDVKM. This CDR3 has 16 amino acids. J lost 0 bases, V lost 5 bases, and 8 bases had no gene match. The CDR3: CASSPRDRVHSYEQYV. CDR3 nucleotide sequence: TGTGCCAGCAGTCCCCGGGACAGGGTCCACTCCTACGAGCAGTACGTC.

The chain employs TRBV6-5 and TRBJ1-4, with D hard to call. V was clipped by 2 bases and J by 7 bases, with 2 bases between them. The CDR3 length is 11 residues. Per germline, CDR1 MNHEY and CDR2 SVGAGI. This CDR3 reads CASSYREKLFF. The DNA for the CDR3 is TGTGCCAGCAGTTACCGTGAAAAACTGTTTTTT.